This TCR beta chain appears in the sequencing data of a study of blood T cell repertoires in COVID-19. Study as a whole: PBMCs, B-cell-depleted T cells, or T cells provided the cDNA or gDNA that made up the material.

The CDR3 contains 17 residues. V lost 8 bases and J lost 7; bases outside the gene matches: 21. Looked up from germline, CDR1 is WNHNN and CDR2 is SYGVQD (reference sequence). In the authors' methods: Amplification with reference gene primers provided the estimates of nucleated cell counts. Profiled with immunoSEQ multiplex PCR; TCRdb holds only in-frame clones, not every one. That table supplies the V and J calls and clone size; D and trimming were determined from the DNA. The data contain 85,000 to 130,000 clones, 86% of them singletons. Individuals aged roughly 18 to 95 years were recruited from about two dozen US areas. Among Cohort 3 donors, those recovered had two negative PCRs, clearance, or symptom resolution.

The V gene is TRBV10-1, the J gene TRBJ2-7; 9 nucleotides agree with TRBD1. Sequenced input: PBMCs or T cells enriched from blood (not recorded which). The clonotype comes from a woman in her 50s who had recovered from COVID-19. This CDR3 is CASLELTGTGTFWEQYF. The CDR3 coding sequence is TGCGCCAGCCTAGAGCTAACCGGGACAGGGACCTTCTGGGAGCAGTACTTC.